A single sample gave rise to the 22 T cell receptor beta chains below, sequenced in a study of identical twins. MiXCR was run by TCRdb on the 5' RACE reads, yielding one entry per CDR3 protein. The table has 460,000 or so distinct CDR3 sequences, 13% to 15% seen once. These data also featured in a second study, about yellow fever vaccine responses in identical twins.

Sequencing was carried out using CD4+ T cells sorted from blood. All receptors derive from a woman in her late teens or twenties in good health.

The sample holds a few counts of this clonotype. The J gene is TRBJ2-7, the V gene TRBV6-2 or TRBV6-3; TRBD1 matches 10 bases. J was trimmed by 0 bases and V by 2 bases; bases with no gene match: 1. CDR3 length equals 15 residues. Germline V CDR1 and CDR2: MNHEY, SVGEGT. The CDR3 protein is CASSYGTGVSYEQYF. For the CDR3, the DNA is TGTGCCAGCAGTTACGGGACAGGGGTCTCCTACGAGCAGTACTTC.

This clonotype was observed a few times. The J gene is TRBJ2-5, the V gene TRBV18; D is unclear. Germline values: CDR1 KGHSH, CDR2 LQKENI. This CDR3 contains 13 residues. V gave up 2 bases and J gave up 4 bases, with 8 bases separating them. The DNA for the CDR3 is TGTGCCAGCTCACCAGGGAACGGAGAGACCCAGTACTTC. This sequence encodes CASSPGNGETQYF.

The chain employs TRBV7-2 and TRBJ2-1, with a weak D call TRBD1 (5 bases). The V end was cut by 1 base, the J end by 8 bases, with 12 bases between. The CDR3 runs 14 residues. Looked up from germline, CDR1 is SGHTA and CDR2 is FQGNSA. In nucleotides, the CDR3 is TGTGCCAGCAGCTTAGGGCAGGGCGTGCATGAGCAGTTCTTC. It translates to CASSLGQGVHEQFF.

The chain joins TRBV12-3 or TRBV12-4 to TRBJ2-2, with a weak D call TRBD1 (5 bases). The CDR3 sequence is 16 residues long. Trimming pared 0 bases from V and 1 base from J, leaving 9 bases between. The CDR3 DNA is TGTGCCAGCAGTTTAGCCCAGACAGTGAACACCGGGGAGCTGTTTTTT. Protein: CASSLAQTVNTGELFF.

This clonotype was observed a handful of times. The DNA for the CDR3 is TGTGCCAGCAGATCTGGGCCGGCCTTTAACTACGAGCAGTACTTC. Translated, it gives CASRSGPAFNYEQYF. The chain has TRBV28 and TRBJ2-7; D is unresolved. Germline V gene sequence: CDR1 MDHEN, CDR2 SYDVKM. The CDR3 contains 15 residues. V gave up 6 bases and J gave up 3 bases, with 18 bases separating them.

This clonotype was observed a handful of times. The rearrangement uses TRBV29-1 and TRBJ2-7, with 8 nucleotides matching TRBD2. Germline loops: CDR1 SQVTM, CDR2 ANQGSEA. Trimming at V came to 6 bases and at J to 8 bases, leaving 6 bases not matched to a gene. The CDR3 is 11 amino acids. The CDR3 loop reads CSVSGGGKQYF. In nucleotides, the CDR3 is TGCAGCGTCTCCGGGGGGGGGAAGCAGTACTTC.

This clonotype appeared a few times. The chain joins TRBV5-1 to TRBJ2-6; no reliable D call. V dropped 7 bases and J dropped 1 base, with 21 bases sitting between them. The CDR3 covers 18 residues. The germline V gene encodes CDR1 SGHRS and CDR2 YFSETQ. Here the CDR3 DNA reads TGCGCCAGCGCCGAGGACGTCGTATTATGGTCTGGGGCCAACGTCCTGACTTTC. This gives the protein CASAEDVVLWSGANVLTF.

The CDR3 protein is CASSSAGNYEQYF. The DNA of the CDR3 is TGTGCCAGCAGCTCCGCAGGCAACTACGAGCAGTACTTC. V usage is TRBV7-2 and J usage is TRBJ2-7; D gene unclear. Germline V gene data show CDR1 as SGHTA and CDR2 as FQGNSA. Trimming took 4 bases from V and 3 from J, leaving 10 bases between them. The CDR3 has 13 residues.

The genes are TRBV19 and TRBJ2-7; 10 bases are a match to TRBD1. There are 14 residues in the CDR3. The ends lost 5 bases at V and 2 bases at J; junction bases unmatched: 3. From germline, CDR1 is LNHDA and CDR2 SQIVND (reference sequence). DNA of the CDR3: TGTGCCAGTAGTGTGGACAGGGGGGCCTACGAGCAGTACTTC. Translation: CASSVDRGAYEQYF.

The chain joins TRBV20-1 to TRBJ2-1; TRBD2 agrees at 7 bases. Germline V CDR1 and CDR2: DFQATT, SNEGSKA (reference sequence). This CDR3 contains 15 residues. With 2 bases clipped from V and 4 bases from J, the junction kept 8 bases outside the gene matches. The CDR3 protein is CSARSSQRGYNEQFF. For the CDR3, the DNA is TGCAGTGCTAGATCTAGCCAGCGGGGTTACAATGAGCAGTTCTTC.

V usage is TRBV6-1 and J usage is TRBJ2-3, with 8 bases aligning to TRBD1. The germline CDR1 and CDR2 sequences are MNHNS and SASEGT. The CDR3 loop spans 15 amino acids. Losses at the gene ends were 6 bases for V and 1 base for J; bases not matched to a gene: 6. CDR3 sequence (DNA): TGTGCCAGCAGCCGCGGGACAGGCCGCACAGATACGCAGTATTTT. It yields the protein CASSRGTGRTDTQYF.

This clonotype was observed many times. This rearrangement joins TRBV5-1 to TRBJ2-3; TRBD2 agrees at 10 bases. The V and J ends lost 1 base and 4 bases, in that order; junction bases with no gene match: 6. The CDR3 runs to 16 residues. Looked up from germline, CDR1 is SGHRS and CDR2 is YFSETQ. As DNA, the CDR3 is TGCGCCAGCAGCTTGTTAAGAGCGGGGGGGCCAGATACGCAGTATTTT. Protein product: CASSLLRAGGPDTQYF.

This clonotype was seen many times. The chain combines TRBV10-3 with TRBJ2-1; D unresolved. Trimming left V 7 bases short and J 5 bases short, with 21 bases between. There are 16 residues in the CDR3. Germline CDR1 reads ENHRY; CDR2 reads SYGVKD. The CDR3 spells CAITDGVGSGNNEQFF. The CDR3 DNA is TGTGCCATCACCGATGGGGTGGGGTCTGGTAACAATGAGCAGTTCTTC.

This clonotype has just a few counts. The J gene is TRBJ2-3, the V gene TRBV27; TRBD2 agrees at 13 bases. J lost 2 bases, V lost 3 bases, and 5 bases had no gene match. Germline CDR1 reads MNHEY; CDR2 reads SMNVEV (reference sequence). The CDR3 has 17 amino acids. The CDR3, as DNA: TGTGCCAGCAGTTTCCGGACTAGCGGGAGCCACACAGATACGCAGTATTTT. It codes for CASSFRTSGSHTDTQYF.

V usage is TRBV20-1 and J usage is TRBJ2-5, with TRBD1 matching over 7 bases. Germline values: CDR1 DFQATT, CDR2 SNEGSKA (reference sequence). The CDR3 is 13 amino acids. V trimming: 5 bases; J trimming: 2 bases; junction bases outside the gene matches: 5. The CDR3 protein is CSAEDRAQETQYF. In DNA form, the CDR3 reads TGCAGTGCTGAAGACAGGGCTCAAGAGACCCAGTACTTC.

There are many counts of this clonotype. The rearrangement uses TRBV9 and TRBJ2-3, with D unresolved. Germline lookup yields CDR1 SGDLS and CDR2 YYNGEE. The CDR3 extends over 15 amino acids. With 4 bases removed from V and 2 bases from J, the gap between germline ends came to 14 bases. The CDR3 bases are TGTGCCAGCAGCCCCTCGGTGGTCCTCACAGATACGCAGTATTTT. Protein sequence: CASSPSVVLTDTQYF. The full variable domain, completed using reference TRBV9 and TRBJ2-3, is DSGVTQTPKHLITATGQRVTLRCSPRSGDLSVYWYQQSLDQGLQFLIQYYNGEERAKGNILERFSAQQFPDLHSELNLSSLELGDSALYFCASSPSVVLTDTQYFGPGTRLTVL.

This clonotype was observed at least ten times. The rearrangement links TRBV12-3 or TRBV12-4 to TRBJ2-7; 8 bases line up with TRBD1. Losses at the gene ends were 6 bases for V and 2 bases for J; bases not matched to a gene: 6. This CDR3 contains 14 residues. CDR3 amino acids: CASRKTGDPYEQYF. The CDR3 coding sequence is TGTGCCAGCAGGAAGACAGGGGACCCCTACGAGCAGTACTTC.

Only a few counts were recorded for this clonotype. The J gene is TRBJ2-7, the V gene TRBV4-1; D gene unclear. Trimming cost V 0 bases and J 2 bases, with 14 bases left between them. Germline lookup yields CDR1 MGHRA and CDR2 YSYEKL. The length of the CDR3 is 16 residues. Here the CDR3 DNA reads TGCGCCAGCAGCCAAGATCTTTTGTTACGGGCCTACGAGCAGTACTTC. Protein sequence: CASSQDLLLRAYEQYF.

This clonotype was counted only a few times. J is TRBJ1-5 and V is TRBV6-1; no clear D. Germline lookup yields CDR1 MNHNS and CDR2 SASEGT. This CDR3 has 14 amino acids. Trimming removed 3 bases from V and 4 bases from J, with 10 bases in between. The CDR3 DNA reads TGTGCCAGCAGTGAGCACCCAACAAATCAGCCCCAGCATTTT. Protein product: CASSEHPTNQPQHF.

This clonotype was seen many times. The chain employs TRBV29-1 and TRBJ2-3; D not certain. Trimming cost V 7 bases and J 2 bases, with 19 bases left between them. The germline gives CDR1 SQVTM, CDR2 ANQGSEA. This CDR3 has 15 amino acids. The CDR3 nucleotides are TGCAGCGCTTCTCCTGGCAGATTAAACACAGATACGCAGTATTTT. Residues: CSASPGRLNTDTQYF.

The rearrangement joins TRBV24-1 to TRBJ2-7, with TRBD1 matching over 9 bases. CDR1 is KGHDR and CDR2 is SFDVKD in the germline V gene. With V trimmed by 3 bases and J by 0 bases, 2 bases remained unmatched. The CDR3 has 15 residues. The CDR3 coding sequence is TGTGCCACCAGTGATAGGACAGGGGACTCCTACGAGCAGTACTTC. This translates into CATSDRTGDSYEQYF.

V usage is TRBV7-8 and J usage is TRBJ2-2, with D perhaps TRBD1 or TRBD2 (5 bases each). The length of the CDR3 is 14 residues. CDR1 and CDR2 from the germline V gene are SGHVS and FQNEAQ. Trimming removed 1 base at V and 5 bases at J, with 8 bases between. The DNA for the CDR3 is TGTGCCAGCAGCTTAGTCGAGGGGACCGGGGAGCTGTTTTTT. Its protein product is CASSLVEGTGELFF.